This entry describes one T cell receptor beta chain. Antigen specificity is unknown. The study ran the assay at deep level. Assay used: immunoSEQ multiplex PCR; TCRdb lists only in-frame clones, some missing. This sample has some 1 million clones, with approximately 68% found just once. This entry is derived from a study of shared clonotypes between healthy human individuals. Notes on the study in general: What naive subsets generally showed was a larger estimated richness than memory subsets showed. Donor scarcity curtailed the genetic and exposure-history diversity represented herein.

This CDR3 has 16 residues. V lost 4 bases and J lost 6, with 16 bases in between. The germline gives CDR1 LGHNA, CDR2 YSLEER. J is TRBJ1-6 and V is TRBV4-3; TRBD1 might be the D (6 bases). Specimen: memory CD4+ T cells sorted from blood. Sample subset: CD45RA-negative fraction. The TCR originated in a man between 18 and 29 years old in good health. The CDR3 sequence is CASSLLGTYLNSPLHF. CDR3 nucleotide sequence: TGCGCCAGCAGCCTCCTAGGGACATACCTTAATTCACCCCTCCACTTT.